This T cell receptor beta chain was obtained from a study of identical twins. TCRdb called the 5' RACE reads again in MiXCR, with one record for every CDR3 protein. The data hold about 530,000 distinct CDR3 sequences, with 13% to 15% observed a single time. This CDR3 has 16 residues. Trimming removed 5 bases from V and 5 bases from J, with 22 bases in between. The sample was also linked to a second study, of yellow fever vaccine responses in identical twins.

The chain is built from TRBV12-3 or TRBV12-4 and TRBJ2-7, with a weak D call TRBD1 (6 bases). The specimen sequenced was CD4+ T cells sorted from blood. This sequence originates from a woman younger than 30 in good health. CDR3 region: CASSLPNPGENNEQYF. CDR3 DNA: TGTGCCAGCAGTCTACCTAACCCAGGGGAGAACAACGAGCAGTACTTC.